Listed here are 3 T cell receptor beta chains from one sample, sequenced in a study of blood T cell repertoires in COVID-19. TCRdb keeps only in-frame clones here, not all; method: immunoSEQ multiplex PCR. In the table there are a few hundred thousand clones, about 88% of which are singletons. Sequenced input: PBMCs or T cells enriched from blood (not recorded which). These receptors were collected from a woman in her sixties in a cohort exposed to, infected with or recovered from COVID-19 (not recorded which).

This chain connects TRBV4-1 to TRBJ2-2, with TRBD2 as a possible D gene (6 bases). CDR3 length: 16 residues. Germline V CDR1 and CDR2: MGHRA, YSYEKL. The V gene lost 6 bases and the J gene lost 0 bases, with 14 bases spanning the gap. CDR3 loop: CASRHAGRSNTGELFF. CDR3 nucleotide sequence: TGCGCCAGCAGACACGCGGGACGCTCGAACACCGGGGAGCTGTTTTTT.

As DNA, the CDR3 is TGTGCCAGCAGTTTCAAAGGGGTGAACACCGGGGAGCTGTTTTTT. Encoded protein: CASSFKGVNTGELFF. The rearrangement links TRBV27 to TRBJ2-2; a weak D match, TRBD1 (5 bases). This CDR3 spans 15 amino acids. Trimming took 3 bases from V and 1 from J, leaving 9 bases between them. Germline V gene sequence: CDR1 MNHEY, CDR2 SMNVEV (reference sequence).

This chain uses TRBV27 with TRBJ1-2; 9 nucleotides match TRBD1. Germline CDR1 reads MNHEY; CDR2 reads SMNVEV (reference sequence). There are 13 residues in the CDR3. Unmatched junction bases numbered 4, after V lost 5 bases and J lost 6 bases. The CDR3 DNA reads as TGTGCCAGCAGTCCGGACAGGGGACATGGCTACACCTTC. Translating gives CASSPDRGHGYTF.